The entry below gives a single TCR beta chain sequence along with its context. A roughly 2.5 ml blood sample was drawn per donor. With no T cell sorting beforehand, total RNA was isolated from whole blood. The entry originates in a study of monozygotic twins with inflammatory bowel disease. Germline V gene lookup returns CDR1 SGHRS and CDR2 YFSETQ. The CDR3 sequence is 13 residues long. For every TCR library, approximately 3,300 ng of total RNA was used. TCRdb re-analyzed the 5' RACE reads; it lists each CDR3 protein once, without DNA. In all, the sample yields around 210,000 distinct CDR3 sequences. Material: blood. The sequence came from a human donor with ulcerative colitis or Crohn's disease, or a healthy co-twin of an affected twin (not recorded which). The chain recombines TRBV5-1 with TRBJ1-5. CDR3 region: CASSEGGNQPQHF.